Included here is one TCR beta chain sequence, with context. This sample is drawn from a study of human T cells and chemical hapten exposure. Study at large: Donors were sensitized with 2% DPC on the upper inner arm. Per-sample TCR yield variability stemmed mainly from small pooled library volume differences. Patients, mostly women, had alopecia areata, alopecia totalis or alopecia universalis. Across its roughly 24 weeks, the study gave patients weekly diphenylcyclopropenone doses to the scalp.

As for treatment: therapeutic diphenylcyclopropenone sensitization with weekly scalp DPC. The length of the CDR3 is 16 residues. CDR1 DFQATT and CDR2 SNEGSKA come from the germline V gene (reference sequence). Trimming cost V 3 bases and J 0 bases, with 14 bases left between them. The library labeled individual cDNA molecules by adding unique molecular identifiers to them. One entry per CDR3 protein, called by TCRdb with MiXCR from the reads. The profile shows around 600 distinct CDR3 sequences, 60% to 70% of them singletons. This specimen consisted of whole blood, obtained before DPC sensitization or 2, 6, or about 24 weeks after (not recorded which). The TCR was taken from an adult with alopecia areata. Some clones in this sample may be carry-over from other donors' samples. This table probably holds off-target reads from a library built for another chain. The genes are TRBV20-1 and TRBJ2-2, with D perhaps matching TRBD1 (6 bases). DNA for the CDR3: TGCAGTGCTAGCAGGACGAGGACAGCGAACACCGGGGAGCTGTTTTTT. It is translated as CSASRTRTANTGELFF.